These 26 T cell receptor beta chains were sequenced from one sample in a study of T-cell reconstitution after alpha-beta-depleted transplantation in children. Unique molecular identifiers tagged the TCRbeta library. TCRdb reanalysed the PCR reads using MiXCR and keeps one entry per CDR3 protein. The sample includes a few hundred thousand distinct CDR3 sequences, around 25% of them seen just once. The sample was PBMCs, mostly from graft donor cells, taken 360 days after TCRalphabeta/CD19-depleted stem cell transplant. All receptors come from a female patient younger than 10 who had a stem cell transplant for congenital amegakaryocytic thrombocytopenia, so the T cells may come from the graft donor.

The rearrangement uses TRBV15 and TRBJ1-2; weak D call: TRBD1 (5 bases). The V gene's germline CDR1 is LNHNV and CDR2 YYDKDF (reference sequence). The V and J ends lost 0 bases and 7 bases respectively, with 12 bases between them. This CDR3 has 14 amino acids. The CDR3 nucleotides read TGTGCCACCAGCAGAGATCGGCAGGGTGGTGGCTACACCTTC. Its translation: CATSRDRQGGGYTF.

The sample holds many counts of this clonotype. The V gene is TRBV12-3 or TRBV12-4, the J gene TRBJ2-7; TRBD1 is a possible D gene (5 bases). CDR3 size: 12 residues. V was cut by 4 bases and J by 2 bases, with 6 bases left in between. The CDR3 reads CASSSGTYEQYF. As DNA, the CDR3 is TGTGCCAGCAGTTCAGGGACCTACGAGCAGTACTTC.

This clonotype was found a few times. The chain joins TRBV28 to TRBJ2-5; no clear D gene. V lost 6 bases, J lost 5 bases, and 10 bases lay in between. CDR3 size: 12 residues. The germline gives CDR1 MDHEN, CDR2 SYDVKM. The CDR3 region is CASRSPSETQYF. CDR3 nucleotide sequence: TGTGCCAGCAGAAGTCCGAGCGAGACCCAGTACTTC.

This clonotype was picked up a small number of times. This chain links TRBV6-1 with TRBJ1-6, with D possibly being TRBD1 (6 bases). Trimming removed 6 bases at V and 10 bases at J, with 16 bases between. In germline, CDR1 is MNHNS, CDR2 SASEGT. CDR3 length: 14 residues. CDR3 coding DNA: TGTGCCAGCAGACTACAGGGATCTTTATCACCCCTCCACTTT. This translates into CASRLQGSLSPLHF.

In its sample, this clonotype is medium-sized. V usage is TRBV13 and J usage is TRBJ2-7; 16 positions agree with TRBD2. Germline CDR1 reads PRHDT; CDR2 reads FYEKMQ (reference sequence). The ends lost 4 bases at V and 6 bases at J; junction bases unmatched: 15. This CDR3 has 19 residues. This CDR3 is CASSSTGSGLAGGPGEQYF. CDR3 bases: TGTGCCAGCAGCTCTACAGGGTCGGGACTAGCGGGAGGGCCTGGCGAGCAGTACTTC.

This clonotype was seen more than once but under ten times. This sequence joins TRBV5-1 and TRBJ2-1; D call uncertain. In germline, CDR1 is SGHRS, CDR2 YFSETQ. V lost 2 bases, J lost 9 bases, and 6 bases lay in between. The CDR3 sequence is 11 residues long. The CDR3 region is CASSLSSEQFF. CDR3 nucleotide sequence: TGCGCCAGCAGCTTATCTAGTGAGCAGTTCTTC.

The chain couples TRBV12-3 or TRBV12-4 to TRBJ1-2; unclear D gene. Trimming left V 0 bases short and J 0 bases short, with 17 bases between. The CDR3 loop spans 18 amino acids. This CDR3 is CASSLAEWSVKANYGYTF. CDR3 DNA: TGTGCCAGCAGTTTAGCGGAGTGGAGCGTAAAAGCTAACTATGGCTACACCTTC.

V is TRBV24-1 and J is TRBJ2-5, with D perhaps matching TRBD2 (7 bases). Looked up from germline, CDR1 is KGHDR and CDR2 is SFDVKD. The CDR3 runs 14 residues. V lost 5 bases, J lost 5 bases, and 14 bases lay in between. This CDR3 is CATSVSGGTETQYF. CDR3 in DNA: TGTGCCACCAGTGTATCGGGGGGCACGGAGACCCAGTACTTC.

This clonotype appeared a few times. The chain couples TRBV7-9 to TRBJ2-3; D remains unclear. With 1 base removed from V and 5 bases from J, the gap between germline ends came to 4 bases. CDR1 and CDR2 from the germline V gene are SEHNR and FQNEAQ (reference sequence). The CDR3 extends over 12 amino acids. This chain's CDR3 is CASSLGIDTQYF. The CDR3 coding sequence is TGTGCCAGCAGCTTAGGGATAGATACGCAGTATTTT.

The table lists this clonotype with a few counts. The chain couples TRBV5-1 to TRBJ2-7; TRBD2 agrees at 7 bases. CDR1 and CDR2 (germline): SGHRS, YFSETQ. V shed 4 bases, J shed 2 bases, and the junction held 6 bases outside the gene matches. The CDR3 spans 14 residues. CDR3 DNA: TGCGCCAGCAGCGTTAGCGGGCACACCTACGAGCAGTACTTC. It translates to CASSVSGHTYEQYF.

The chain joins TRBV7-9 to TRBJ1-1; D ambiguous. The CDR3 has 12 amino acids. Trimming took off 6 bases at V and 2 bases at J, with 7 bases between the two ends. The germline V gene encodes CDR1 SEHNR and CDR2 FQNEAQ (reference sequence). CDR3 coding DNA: TGTGCCAGCAGTCCGTTTAACACTGAAGCTTTCTTT. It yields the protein CASSPFNTEAFF.

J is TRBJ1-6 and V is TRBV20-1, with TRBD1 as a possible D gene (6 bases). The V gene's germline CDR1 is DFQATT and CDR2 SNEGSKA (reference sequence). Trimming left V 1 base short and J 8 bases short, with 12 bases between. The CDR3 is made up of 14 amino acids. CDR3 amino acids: CSARALSGDSPLHF. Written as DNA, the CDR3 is TGCAGTGCTAGAGCTCTATCAGGGGATTCACCCCTCCACTTT.

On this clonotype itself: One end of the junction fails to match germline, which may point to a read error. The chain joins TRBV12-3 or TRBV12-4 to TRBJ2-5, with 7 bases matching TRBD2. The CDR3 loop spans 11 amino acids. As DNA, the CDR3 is TGTGCAAGCAAGGGAGGGGAGACCCAGTACTTC. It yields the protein CASKGGETQYF.

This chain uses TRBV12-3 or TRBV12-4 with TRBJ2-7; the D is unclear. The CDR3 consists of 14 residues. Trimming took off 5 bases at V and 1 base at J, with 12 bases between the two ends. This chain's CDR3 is CASSLSRTSYEQYF. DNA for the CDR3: TGTGCCAGCAGTCTATCGCGGACGTCCTACGAGCAGTACTTC.

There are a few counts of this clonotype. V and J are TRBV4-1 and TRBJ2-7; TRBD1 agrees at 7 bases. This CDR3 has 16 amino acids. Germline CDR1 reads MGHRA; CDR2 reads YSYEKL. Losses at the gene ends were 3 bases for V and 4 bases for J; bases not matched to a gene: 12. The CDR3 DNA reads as TGCGCCAGCAGCCAGGAACAGGGGTTTGGGGATTACGAGCAGTACTTC. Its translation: CASSQEQGFGDYEQYF.

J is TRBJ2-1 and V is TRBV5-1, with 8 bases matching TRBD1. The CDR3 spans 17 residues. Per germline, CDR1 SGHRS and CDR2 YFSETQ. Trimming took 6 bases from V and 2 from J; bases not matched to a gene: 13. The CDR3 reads CASTHPGQDRPYNEQFF. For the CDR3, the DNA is TGCGCCAGCACTCACCCGGGACAGGACAGACCCTACAATGAGCAGTTCTTC. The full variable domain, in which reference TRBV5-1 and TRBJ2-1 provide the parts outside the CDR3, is KAGVTQTPRYLIKTRGQQVTLSCSPISGHRSVSWYQQTPGQGLQFLFEYFSETQRNKGNFPGRFSGRQFSNSRSEMNVSTLELGDSALYLCASTHPGQDRPYNEQFFGPGTRLTVL.

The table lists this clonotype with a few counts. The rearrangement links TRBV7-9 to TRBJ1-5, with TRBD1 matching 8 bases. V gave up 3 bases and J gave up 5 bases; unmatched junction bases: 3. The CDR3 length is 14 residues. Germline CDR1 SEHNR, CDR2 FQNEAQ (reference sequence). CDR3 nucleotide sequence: TGTGCCAGCAGCTTCGCAGGGGGCTATCAGCCCCAGCATTTT. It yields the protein CASSFAGGYQPQHF. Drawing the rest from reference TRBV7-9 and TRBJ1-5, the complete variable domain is DTGVSQNPRHKITKRGQNVTFRCDPISEHNRLYWYRQTLGQGPEFLTYFQNEAQLEKSRLLSDRFSAERPKGSFSTLEIQRTEQGDSAMYLCASSFAGGYQPQHFGDGTRLSIL.

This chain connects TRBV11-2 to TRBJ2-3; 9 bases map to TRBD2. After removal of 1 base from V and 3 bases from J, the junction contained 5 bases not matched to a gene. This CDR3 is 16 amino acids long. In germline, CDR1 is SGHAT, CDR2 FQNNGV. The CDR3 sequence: CASSLALAGGTDTQYF. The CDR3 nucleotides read TGTGCCAGCAGCTTAGCTCTTGCGGGAGGGACAGATACGCAGTATTTT.

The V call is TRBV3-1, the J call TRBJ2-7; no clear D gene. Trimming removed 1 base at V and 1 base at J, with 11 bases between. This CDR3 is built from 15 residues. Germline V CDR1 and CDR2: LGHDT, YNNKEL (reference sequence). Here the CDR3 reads CASSQGMGTSYEQYF. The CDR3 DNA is TGTGCCAGCAGCCAAGGGATGGGTACATCCTACGAGCAGTACTTC.

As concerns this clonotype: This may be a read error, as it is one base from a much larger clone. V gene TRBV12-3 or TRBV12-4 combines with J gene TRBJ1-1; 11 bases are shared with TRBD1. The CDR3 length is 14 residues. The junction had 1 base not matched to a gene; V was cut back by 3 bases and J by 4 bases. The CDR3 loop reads CASSFGTGGTEAFF. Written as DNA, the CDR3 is TGTGCCAGCAGTTTTGGGACAGGGGGCACTGAAGCTTTCTTT.

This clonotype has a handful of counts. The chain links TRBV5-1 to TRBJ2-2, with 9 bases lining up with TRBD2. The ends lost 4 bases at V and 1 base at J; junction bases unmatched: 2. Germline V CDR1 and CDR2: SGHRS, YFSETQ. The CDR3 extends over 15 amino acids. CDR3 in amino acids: CASSISGGNTGELFF. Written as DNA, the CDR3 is TGCGCCAGCAGCATTAGCGGGGGGAACACCGGGGAGCTGTTTTTT. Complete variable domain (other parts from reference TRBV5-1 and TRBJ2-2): KAGVTQTPRYLIKTRGQQVTLSCSPISGHRSVSWYQQTPGQGLQFLFEYFSETQRNKGNFPGRFSGRQFSNSRSEMNVSTLELGDSALYLCASSISGGNTGELFFGEGSRLTVL.

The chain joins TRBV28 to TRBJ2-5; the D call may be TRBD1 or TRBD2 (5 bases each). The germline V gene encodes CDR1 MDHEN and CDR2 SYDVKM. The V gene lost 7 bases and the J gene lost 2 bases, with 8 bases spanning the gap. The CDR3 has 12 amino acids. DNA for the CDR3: TGTGCCAGCATGGGACGGCAAGAGACCCAGTACTTC. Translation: CASMGRQETQYF. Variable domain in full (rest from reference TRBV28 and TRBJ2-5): DVKVTQSSRYLVKRTGEKVFLECVQDMDHENMFWYRQDPGLGLRLIYFSYDVKMKEKGDIPEGYSVSREKKERFSLILESASTNQTSMYLCASMGRQETQYFGPGTRLLVL.

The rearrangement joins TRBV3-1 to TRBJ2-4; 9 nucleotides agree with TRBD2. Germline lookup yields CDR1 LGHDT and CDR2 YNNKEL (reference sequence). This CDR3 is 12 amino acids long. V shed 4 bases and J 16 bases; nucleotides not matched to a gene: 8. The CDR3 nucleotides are TGTGCCAGCAGCCTCCAACTAGCGGGCCTTTACTTC. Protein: CASSLQLAGLYF.

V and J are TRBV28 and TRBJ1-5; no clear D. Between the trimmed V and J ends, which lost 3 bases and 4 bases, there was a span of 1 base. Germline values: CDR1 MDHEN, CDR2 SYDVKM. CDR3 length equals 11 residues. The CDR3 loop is CASSFNQPQHF. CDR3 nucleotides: TGTGCCAGCAGTTTTAATCAGCCCCAGCATTTT.

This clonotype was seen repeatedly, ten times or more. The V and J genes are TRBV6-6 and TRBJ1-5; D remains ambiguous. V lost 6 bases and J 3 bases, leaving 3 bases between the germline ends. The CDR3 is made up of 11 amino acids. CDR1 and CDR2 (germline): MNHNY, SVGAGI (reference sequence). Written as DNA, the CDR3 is TGTGCCAGCAGACACAATCAGCCCCAGCATTTT. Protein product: CASRHNQPQHF.

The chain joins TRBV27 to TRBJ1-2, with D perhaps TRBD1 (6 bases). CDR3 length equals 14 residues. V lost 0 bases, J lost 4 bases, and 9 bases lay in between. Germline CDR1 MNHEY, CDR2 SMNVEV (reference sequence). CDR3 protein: CASSLSRTAYGYTF. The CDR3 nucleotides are TGTGCCAGCAGTTTATCCCGGACAGCCTATGGCTACACCTTC.